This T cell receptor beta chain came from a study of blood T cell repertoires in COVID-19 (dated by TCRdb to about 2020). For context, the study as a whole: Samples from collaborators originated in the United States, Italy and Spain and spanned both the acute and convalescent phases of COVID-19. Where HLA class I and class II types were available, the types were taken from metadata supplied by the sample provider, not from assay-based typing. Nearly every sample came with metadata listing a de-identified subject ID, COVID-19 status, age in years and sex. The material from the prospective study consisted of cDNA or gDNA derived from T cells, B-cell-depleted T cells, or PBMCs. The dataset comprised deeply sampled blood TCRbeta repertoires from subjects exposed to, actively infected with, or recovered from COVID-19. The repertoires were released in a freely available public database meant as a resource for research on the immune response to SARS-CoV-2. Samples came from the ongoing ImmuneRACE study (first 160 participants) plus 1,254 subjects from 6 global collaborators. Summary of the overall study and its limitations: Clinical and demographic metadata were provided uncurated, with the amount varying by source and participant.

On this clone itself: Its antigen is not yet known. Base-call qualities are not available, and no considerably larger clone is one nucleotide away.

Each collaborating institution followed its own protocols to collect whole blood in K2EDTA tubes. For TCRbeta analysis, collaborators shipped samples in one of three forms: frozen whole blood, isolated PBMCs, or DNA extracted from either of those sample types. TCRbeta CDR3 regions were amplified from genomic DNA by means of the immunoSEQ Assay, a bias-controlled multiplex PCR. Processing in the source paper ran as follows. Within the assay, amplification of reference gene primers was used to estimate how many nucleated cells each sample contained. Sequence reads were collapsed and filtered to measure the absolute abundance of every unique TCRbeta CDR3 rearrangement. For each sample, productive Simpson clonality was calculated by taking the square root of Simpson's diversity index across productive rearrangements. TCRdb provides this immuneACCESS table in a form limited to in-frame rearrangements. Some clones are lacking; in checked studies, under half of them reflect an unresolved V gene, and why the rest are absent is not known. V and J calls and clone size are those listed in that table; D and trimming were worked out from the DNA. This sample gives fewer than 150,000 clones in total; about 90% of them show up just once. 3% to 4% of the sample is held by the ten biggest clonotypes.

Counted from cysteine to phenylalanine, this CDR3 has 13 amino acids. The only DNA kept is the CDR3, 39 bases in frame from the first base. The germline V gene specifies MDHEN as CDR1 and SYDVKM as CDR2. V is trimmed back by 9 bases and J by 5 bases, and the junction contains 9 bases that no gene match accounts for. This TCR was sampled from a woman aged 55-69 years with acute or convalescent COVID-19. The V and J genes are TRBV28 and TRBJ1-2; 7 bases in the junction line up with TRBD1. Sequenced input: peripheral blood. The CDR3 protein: CASSQGTEYGYTF. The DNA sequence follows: TGTGCCAGTAGTCAGGGGACAGAGTATGGCTACACCTTC.